These 10 T cell receptor beta chains were sequenced from one sample in a study of control samples from healthy donors and cancer patients. Profiled with immunoSEQ multiplex PCR; TCRdb holds only in-frame clones, not every one. The data show some 150,000 clones, more than 85% seen once. Sequencing was performed on blood. The source of these receptors is a man aged 30-40 years in good health.

V is TRBV14 and J is TRBJ2-2; TRBD2 matches at 9 bases. The CDR3 consists of 15 residues. Germline CDR1 SGHDN, CDR2 FVKESK. The trim removed 1 base at V and 9 bases at J, leaving 6 bases unmatched. The CDR3 sequence is CASSQVPAGGRELFF. The CDR3 coding sequence is TGTGCCAGCAGCCAAGTCCCAGCGGGGGGTAGGGAGCTGTTTTTT. The full variable domain, its missing parts supplied by reference TRBV14 and TRBJ2-2, is EAGVTQFPSHSVIEKGQTVTLRCDPISGHDNLYWYRRVMGKEIKFLLHFVKESKQDESGMPNNRFLAERTGGTYSTLKVQPAELEDSGVYFCASSQVPAGGRELFFGEGSRLTVL.

The V and J genes are TRBV21-1 and TRBJ1-5. TRBV21-1 is a listed pseudogene. The CDR3 length is 15 residues. CDR3 in DNA: TGTGCCAGCAGCAAAAGGGTTCTAACGGGGCAGCCCCAGCATTTT. It encodes CASSKRVLTGQPQHF.

This chain connects TRBV27 to TRBJ1-3; TRBD1 might be the D (5 bases). The CDR3 consists of 13 residues. V lost 2 bases to trimming and J lost 3 bases, with 5 bases between them. The germline V gene encodes CDR1 MNHEY and CDR2 SMNVEV (reference sequence). As DNA, the CDR3 is TGTGCCAGCAGTTTACAGGGTGGAAACACCATATATTTT. Amino acids: CASSLQGGNTIYF.

The chain couples TRBV19 to TRBJ2-3; D remains unclear. This CDR3 region has 15 residues. The V gene lost 1 base and the J gene lost 4 bases, with 12 bases spanning the gap. CDR1 and CDR2 from the germline V gene are LNHDA and SQIVND (reference sequence). The DNA of the CDR3 is TGTGCCAGTAGTATAGCGGTGGGATCTTCAGATACGCAGTATTTT. Its protein product is CASSIAVGSSDTQYF.

V gene TRBV7-9 combines with J gene TRBJ1-1; D unclear. There are 13 residues in the CDR3. Germline CDR1 reads SEHNR; CDR2 reads FQNEAQ (reference sequence). V lost 1 base and J 6 bases, leaving 9 bases between the germline ends. Here the CDR3 DNA reads TGTGCCAGCAGCTTAGGCACAGTCGCTGAAGCTTTCTTT. Translating it yields CASSLGTVAEAFF.

This clone appeared once. The V and J genes are TRBV6-6 and TRBJ2-7; unclear D gene. V was pared by 5 bases and J by 0 bases, with 17 bases between. The CDR3 sequence is 16 residues long. Germline assignment: CDR1 MNHNY and CDR2 SVGAGI (reference sequence). The CDR3 nucleotides read TGTGCCAGCAGTCGATTCCAGGTTCTCAGCTCCTACGAGCAGTACTTC. This gives the protein CASSRFQVLSSYEQYF.

The chain joins TRBV19 to TRBJ2-3; TRBD2 matches 8 bases. V dropped 7 bases and J dropped 4; count of bases not matched to a gene: 7. Germline-derived CDR1 and CDR2 are LNHDA and SQIVND (reference sequence). The CDR3 sequence is 14 residues long. The CDR3 DNA follows: TGTGCCAGTACCTTCGGGGGGGCGGCAGATACGCAGTATTTT. Translating it yields CASTFGGAADTQYF.

The gene calls are TRBV27 and TRBJ2-7, with a weak D call TRBD2 (5 bases). CDR3 length: 14 amino acids. Between the trimmed V and J ends, which lost 2 bases and 3 bases, there was a span of 11 bases. Looked up from germline, CDR1 is MNHEY and CDR2 is SMNVEV (reference sequence). The CDR3 loop reads CASSLGNSGYEQYF. Written as DNA, the CDR3 is TGTGCCAGCAGTTTAGGGAACAGCGGCTACGAGCAGTACTTC.

The V call is TRBV7-2, the J call TRBJ1-2; possibly TRBD1 for D (5 bases). The germline gives CDR1 SGHTA, CDR2 FQGNSA. Trimming took off 3 bases at V and 2 bases at J, with 16 bases between the two ends. This CDR3 contains 16 residues. The CDR3 region is CASSFVGAGSNYGYTF. The CDR3 DNA reads as TGTGCCAGCAGCTTCGTCGGGGCCGGGTCCAACTATGGCTACACCTTC. Variable domain in full (rest from reference TRBV7-2 and TRBJ1-2): GAGVSQSPSNKVTEKGKDVELRCDPISGHTALYWYRQSLGQGLEFLIYFQGNSAPDKSGLPSDRFSAERTGGSVSTLTIQRTQQEDSAVYLCASSFVGAGSNYGYTFGSGTRLTVV.

This chain uses TRBV30 with TRBJ1-3; D is ambiguous. The CDR3 loop spans 14 amino acids. Germline values: CDR1 GTSNPN, CDR2 SVGIG (reference sequence). The V end lost 5 bases, the J end lost 2 bases, and 13 bases lay between the germline ends. CDR3 loop: CAWAFGLTGNTIYF. The DNA for the CDR3 is TGTGCCTGGGCCTTCGGGCTCACTGGAAACACCATATATTTT.